The present T cell receptor beta chain was sequenced within a study of blood T cell repertoires in COVID-19 (dated by TCRdb to between 2020 and 2021). Study-level background: The collaborator samples originated in the United States, Italy and Spain and spanned the acute and convalescent phases of COVID-19. Deeply sampled blood TCRbeta repertoires from subjects exposed to, actively infected with, or recovered from COVID-19 were included in the dataset. Nearly every sample came with metadata listing a de-identified subject ID, COVID-19 status, age in years and sex. The material from the prospective study consisted of cDNA or gDNA derived from T cells, B-cell-depleted T cells, or PBMCs. The samples were drawn from two sources: the first 160 participants of the ongoing ImmuneRACE study, and 1,000 to 1,500 subjects contributed by 6 global collaborators. Where HLA class I and class II types were available, the types were taken from metadata supplied by the sample provider, not from assay-based typing. The repertoires were released in a freely available public database intended as a resource for research on the immune response to SARS-CoV-2. Overall results and qualifications from the work: The quantity of clinical and demographic metadata differed by source and by participant and was supplied without curation.

One collaborating source in Seattle enrolled patients during active infection and followed them longitudinally through the course of disease. Collaborating institutions collected whole blood in K2EDTA tubes following their own protocols. For TCRbeta analysis, collaborator samples were shipped as frozen whole blood, as isolated PBMCs, or as DNA extracted from either sample type. The immunoSEQ Assay, a bias-controlled multiplex PCR, was used to amplify TCRbeta CDR3 regions from genomic DNA. Concerning the study's data processing: Nucleated cell counts per sample were estimated from amplification of reference gene primers within the assay. Sequence reads were collapsed and filtered to measure the absolute abundance of every unique TCRbeta CDR3 rearrangement. Productive Simpson clonality was computed per sample as the square root of Simpson's diversity index over productive rearrangements. TCRdb limited this immuneACCESS table to in-frame rearrangements with V and J called. A share of clones is missing; checked studies link under half to unresolved V genes, and the rest is unexplained. V and J calls and clone size are those listed in that table; D and trimming were worked out from the DNA. The sample contains fewer than 450,000 clones, over 70% of them found a single time. Of the sample, more than 5% falls within the top ten clones.

The trim is 5 bases for V and 6 bases for J, with a gap of 16 bases between the germline ends. From the cysteine up to the phenylalanine, the CDR3 has a length of 14 residues. Only CDR3 DNA remains: 42 bases, in frame from the first base. CDR1 and CDR2 are drawn from the germline V gene (reference sequence): LNHDA, SQIVND. The sample holds many counts of this clone. Its antigen is still unknown. No base-level quality is on record; no much larger clone is a single base apart. The TCR originated in a woman in her fifties or sixties with COVID-19, enrolled during active disease. The rearrangement combines TRBV19 with TRBJ1-1; TRBD1 is a possible D gene, resting on 6 matching bases. Material for sequencing was peripheral blood. The CDR3 has the sequence CASSRTARVAEAFF. The nucleotide sequence is TGTGCCAGTAGTCGGACAGCCCGGGTCGCTGAAGCTTTCTTT.